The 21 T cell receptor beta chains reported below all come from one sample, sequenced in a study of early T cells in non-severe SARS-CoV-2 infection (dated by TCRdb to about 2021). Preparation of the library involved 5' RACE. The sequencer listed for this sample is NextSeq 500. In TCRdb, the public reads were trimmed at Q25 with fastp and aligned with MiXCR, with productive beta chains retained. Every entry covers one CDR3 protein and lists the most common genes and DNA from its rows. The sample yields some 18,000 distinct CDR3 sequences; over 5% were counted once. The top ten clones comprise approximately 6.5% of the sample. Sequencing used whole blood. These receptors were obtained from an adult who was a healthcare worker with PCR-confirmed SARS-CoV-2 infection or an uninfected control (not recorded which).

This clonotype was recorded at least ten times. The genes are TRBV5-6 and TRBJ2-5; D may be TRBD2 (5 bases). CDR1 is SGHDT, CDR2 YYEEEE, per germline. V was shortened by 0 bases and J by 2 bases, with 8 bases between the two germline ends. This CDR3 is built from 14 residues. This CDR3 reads CASSLGLPQETQYF. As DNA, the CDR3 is TGTGCCAGCAGCTTGGGACTACCACAAGAGACCCAGTACTTC.

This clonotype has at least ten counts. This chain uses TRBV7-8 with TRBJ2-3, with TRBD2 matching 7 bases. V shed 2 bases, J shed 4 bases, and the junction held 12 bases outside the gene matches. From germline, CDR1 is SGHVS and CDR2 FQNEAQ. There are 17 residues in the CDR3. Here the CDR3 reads CASSLRVLGGVADTQYF. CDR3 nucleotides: TGTGCCAGCAGCTTAAGGGTTTTGGGAGGGGTGGCAGATACGCAGTATTTT.

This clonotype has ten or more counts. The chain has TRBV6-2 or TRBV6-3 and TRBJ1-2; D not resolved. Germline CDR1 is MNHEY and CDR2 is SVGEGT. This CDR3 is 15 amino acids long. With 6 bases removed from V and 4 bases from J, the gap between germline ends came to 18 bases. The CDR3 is CASSTRSPKVYGYTF. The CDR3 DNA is TGTGCCAGCAGCACTCGGTCCCCGAAAGTCTATGGCTACACCTTC.

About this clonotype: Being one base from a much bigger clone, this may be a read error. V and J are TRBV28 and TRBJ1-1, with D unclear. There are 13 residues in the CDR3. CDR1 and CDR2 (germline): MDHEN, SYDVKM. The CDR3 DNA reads TGTGCCAGCAGTTTTTTGACGAACACTGAAGTTTTCTTT. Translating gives CASSFLTNTEVFF.

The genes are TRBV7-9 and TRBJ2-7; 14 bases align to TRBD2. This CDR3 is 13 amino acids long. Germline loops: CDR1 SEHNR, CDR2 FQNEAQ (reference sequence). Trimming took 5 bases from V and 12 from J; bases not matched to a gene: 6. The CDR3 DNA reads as TGTGCCAGCAGCCCCGGGACTAGCGGGAGTTGGTACTTC. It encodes CASSPGTSGSWYF. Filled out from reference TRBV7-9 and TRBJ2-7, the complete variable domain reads DTGVSQNPRHKITKRGQNVTFRCDPISEHNRLYWYRQTLGQGPEFLTYFQNEAQLEKSRLLSDRFSAERPKGSFSTLEIQRTEQGDSAMYLCASSPGTSGSWYFGPGTRLTVT.

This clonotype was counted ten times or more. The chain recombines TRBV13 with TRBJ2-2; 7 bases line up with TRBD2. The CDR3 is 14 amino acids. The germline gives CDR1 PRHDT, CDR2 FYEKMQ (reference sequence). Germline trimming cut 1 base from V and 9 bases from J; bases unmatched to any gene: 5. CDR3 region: CASSLVGRGRELFF. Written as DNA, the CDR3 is TGTGCCAGCAGCTTAGTAGGGAGGGGCCGGGAGCTGTTTTTT.

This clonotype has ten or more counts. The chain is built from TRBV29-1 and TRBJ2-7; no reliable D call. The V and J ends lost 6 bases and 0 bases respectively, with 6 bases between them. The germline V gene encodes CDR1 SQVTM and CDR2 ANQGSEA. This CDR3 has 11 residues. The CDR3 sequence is CSVVTSYEQYF. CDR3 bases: TGCAGCGTCGTAACCTCCTACGAGCAGTACTTC.

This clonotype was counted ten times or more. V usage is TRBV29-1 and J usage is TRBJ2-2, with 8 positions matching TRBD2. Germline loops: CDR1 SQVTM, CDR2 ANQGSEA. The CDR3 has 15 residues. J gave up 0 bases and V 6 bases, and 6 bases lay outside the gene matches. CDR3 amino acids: CSVISGNANTGELFF. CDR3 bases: TGCAGCGTGATTAGCGGGAACGCGAACACCGGGGAGCTGTTTTTT.

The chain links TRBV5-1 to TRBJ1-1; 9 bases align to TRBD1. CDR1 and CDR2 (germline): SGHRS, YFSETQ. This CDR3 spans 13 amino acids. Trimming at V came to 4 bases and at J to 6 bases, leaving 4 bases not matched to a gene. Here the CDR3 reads CASSVRTGAEAFF. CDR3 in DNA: TGCGCCAGCAGCGTACGGACAGGGGCTGAAGCTTTCTTT.

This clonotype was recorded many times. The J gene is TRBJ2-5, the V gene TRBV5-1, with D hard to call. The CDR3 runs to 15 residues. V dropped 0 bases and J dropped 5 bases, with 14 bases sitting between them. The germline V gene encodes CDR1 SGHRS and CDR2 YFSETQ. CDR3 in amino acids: CASSLGQGPQETQYF. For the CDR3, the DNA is TGCGCCAGCAGCTTGGGACAAGGGCCTCAGGAGACCCAGTACTTC.

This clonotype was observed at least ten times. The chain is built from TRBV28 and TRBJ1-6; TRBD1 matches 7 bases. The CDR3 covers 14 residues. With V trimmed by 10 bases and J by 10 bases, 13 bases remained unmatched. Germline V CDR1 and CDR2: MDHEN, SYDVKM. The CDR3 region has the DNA TGTGCCACCTATAGACAGGGAATGGACTCACCCCTCCACTTT. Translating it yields CATYRQGMDSPLHF.

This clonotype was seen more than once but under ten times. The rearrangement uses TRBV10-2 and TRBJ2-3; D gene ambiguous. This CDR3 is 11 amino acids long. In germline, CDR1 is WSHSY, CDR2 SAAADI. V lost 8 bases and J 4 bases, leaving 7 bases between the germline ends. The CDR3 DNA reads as TGCGCCAGCTCTTCTTCAGATACGCAGTATTTT. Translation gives CASSSSDTQYF.

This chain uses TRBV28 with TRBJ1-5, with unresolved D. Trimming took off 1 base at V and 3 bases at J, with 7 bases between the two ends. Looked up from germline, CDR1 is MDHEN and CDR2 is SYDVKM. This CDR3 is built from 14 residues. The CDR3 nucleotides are TGTGCCAGCAGTTTATTACGGGACAATCAGCCCCAGCATTTT. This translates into CASSLLRDNQPQHF.

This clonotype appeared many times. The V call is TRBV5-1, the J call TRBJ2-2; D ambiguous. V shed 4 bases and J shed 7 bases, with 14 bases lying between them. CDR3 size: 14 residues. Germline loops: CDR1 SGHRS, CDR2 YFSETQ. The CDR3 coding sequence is TGCGCCAGCAGCGCGGTGAGCGTGGGCGGGGAGCTGTTTTTT. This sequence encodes CASSAVSVGGELFF. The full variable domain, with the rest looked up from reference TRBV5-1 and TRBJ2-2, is KAGVTQTPRYLIKTRGQQVTLSCSPISGHRSVSWYQQTPGQGLQFLFEYFSETQRNKGNFPGRFSGRQFSNSRSEMNVSTLELGDSALYLCASSAVSVGGELFFGEGSRLTVL.

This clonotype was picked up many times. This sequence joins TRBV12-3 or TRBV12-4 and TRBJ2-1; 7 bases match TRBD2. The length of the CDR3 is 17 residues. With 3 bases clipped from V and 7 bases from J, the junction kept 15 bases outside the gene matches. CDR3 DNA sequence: TGTGCCAGCAGTTTTTGGGGAGGGCGATCCGGCGGGAATGAGCAGTTCTTC. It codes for CASSFWGGRSGGNEQFF.

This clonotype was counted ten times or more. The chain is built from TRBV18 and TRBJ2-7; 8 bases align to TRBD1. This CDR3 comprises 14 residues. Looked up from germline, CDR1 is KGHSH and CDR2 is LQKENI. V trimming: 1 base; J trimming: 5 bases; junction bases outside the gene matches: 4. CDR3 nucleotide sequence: TGTGCCAGCTCACCACAGGACAGGGCTGACGAGCAGTACTTC. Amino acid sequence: CASSPQDRADEQYF.

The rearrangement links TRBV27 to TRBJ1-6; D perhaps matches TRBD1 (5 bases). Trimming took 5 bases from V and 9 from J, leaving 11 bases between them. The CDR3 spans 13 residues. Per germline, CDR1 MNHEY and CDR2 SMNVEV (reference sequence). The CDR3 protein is CASSPLQGSPLHF. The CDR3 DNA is TGTGCCAGCAGTCCCCTTCAGGGTTCACCCCTCCACTTT.

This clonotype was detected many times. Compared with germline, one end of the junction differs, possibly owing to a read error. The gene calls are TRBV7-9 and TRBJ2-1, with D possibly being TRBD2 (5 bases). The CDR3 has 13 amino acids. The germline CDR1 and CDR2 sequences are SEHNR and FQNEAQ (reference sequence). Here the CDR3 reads CASSEGGFTSLVF. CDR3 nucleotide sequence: TGTGCCAGCAGCGAAGGAGGATTTACTAGTCTTGTCTTC.

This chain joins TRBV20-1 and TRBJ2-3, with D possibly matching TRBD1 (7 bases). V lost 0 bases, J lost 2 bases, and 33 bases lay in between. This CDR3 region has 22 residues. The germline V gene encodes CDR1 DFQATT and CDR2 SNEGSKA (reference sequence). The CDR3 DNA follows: TGCAGTGCTAGAGATTCAAGGGGGCAACACTCCGCGGGGTCCGGACCCACAGATACGCAGTATTTT. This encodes CSARDSRGQHSAGSGPTDTQYF.

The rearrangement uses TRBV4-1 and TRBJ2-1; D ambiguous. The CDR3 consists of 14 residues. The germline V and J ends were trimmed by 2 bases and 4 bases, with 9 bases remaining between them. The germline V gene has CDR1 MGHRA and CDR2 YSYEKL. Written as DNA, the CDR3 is TGCGCCAGCAGCCAATCCCCTCCTTACAATGAGCAGTTCTTC. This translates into CASSQSPPYNEQFF.

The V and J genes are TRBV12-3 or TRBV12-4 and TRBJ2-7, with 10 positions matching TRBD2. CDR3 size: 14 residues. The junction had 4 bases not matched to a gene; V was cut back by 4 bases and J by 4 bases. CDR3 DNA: TGTGCCAGCAGTTGGGGACTAGCGCTGTACGAGCAGTACTTC. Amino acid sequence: CASSWGLALYEQYF.